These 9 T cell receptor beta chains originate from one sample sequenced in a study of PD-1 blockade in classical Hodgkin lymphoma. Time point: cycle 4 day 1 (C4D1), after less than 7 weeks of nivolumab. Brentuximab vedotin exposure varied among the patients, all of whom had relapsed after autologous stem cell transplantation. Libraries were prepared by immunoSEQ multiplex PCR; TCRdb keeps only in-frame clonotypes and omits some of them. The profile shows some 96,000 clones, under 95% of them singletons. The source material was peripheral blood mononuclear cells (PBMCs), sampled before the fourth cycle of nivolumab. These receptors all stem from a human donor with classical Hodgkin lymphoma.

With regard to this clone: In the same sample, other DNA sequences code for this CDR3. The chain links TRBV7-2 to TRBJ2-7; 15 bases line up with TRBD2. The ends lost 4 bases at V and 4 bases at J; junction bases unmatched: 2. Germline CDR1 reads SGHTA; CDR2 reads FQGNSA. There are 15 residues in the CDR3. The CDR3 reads CASSSGLAGGYEQYF. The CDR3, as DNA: TGTGCCAGCAGCTCGGGACTAGCGGGAGGTTACGAGCAGTACTTC.

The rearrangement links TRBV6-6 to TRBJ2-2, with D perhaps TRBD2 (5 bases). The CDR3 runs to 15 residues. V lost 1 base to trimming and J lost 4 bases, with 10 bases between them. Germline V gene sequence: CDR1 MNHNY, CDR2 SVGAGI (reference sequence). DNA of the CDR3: TGTGCCAGCAGTTACTTAGTAGCGAGCACCGGGGAGCTGTTTTTT. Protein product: CASSYLVASTGELFF.

Here the CDR3 DNA reads TGTGCCAGCAGTCTTACCAGGGAGGAAGATACGCAGTATTTT. This gives the protein CASSLTREEDTQYF. V gene TRBV28 combines with J gene TRBJ2-3; perhaps TRBD2 as D (6 bases). This CDR3 has 14 amino acids. The V and J ends lost 5 bases and 5 bases respectively, with 14 bases between them. Germline lookup yields CDR1 MDHEN and CDR2 SYDVKM.

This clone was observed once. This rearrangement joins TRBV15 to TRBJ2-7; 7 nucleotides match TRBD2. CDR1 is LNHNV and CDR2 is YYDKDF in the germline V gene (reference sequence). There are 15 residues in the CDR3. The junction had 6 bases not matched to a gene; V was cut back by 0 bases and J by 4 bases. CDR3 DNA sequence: TGTGCCACCAGCAGAGAGGGGGGAGGGTGGTACGAGCAGTACTTC. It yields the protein CATSREGGGWYEQYF.

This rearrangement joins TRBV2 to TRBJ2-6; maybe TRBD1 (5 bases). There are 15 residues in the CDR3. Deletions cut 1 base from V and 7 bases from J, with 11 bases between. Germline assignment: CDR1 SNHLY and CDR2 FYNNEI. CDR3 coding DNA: TGTGCCAGCAGTGAAGGCAGGGTTAGAGCCAACGTCCTGACTTTC. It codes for CASSEGRVRANVLTF.

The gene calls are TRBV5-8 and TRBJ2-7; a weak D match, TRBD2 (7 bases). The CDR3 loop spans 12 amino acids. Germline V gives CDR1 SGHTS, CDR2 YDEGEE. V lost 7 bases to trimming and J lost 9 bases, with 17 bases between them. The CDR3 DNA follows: TGTGCCAGCCTGGGCAGGGGAGGGATGCAGTACTTC. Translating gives CASLGRGGMQYF.

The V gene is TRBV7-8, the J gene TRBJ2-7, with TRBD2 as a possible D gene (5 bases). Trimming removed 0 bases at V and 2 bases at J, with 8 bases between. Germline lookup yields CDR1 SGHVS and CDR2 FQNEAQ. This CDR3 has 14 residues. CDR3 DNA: TGTGCCAGCAGCTTAGCGGGAGAAGCCTACGAGCAGTACTTC. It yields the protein CASSLAGEAYEQYF.

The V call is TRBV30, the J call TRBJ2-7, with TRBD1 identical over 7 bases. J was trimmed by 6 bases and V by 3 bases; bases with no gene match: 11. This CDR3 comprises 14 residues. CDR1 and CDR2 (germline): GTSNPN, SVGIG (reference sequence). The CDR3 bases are TGTGCCTGGAGCTCGGACAGGCTGAGTAGCGAGCAGTACTTC. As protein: CAWSSDRLSSEQYF.

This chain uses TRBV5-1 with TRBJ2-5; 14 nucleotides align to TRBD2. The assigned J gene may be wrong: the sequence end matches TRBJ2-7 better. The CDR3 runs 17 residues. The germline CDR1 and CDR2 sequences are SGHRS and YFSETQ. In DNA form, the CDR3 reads TGCGCCAGCAGCTTGAGACTAGCGGGAGGGATCTCCTACGAGCAGTACTTC. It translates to CASSLRLAGGISYEQYF.